This T cell receptor (beta chain) was profiled in a study of T cell responses to AZD1222 COVID-19 vaccine. Germline V gene lookup returns CDR1 SGHVS and CDR2 FNYEAQ. The CDR3 is made up of 14 amino acids. V gave up 5 bases and J gave up 9 bases; unmatched junction bases: 12. Using immunoSEQ multiplex PCR, the repertoire was profiled, and TCRdb retains in-frame clones only, with some absent. The sample consists of about 85,000 clones, over 85% of them appearing once. Study conclusions and caveats: Just a handful of people given AZD1222 tested seropositive at baseline. In all cases, repertoires were sampled only after the peak T cell response. Unmutated variant regions are reportedly the target of nearly half of TCRs that are spike-specific. Spike-specific TCR breadth and depth were elevated following two AZD1222 doses.

As for this clone: Its antigen is as yet unknown.

The receptor comes from an adult in good health. J is TRBJ2-5 and V is TRBV7-6, with TRBD1 identical over 7 bases. The input for sequencing was peripheral blood, taken on day 0 of AZD1222 vaccination. CDR3 amino acids: CASSPRTGSGSQYF. In nucleotides, the CDR3 is TGTGCCAGCAGCCCCAGGACAGGTTCCGGCTCCCAGTACTTC.